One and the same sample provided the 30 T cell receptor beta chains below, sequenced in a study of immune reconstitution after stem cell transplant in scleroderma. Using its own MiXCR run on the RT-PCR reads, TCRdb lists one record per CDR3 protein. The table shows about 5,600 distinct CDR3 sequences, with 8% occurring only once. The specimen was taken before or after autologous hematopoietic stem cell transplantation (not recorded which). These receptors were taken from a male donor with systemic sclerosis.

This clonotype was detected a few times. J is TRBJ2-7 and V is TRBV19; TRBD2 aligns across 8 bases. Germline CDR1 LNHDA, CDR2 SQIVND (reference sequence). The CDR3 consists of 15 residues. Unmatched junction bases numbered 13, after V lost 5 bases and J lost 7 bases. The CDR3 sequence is CASSPLRLAPIEQYF. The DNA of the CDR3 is TGTGCCAGTAGTCCCCTTCGACTAGCGCCGATTGAGCAGTACTTC. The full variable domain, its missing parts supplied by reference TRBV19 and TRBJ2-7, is DGGITQSPKYLFRKEGQNVTLSCEQNLNHDAMYWYRQDPGQGLRLIYYSQIVNDFQKGDIAEGYSVSREKKESFPLTVTSAQKNPTAFYLCASSPLRLAPIEQYFGPGTRLTVT.

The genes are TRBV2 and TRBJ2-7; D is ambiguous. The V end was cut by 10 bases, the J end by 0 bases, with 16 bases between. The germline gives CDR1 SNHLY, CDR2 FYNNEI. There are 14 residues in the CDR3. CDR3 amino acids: CATTGRRTSYEQYF. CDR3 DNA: TGTGCCACCACGGGTAGGAGAACCTCCTACGAGCAGTACTTC.

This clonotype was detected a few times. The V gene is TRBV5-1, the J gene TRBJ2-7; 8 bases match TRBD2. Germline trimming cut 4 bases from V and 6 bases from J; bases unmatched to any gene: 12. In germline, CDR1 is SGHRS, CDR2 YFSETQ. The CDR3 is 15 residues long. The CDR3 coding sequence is TGCGCCAGCAGCGAAAGCGGGAGTTCGGGGCGCGAGCAGTACTTC. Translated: CASSESGSSGREQYF.

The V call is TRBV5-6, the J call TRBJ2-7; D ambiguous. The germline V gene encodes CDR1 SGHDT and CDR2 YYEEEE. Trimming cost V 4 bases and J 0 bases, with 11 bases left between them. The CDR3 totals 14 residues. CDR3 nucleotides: TGTGCCAGCAGCCCCGACATCAGCTCCTACGAGCAGTACTTC. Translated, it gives CASSPDISSYEQYF.

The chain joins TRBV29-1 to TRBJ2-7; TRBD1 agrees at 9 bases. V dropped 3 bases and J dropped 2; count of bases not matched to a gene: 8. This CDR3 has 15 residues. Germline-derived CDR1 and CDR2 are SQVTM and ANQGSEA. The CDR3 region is CSVDPDRGGTYEQYF. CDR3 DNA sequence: TGCAGCGTTGACCCGGACAGGGGAGGCACCTACGAGCAGTACTTC.

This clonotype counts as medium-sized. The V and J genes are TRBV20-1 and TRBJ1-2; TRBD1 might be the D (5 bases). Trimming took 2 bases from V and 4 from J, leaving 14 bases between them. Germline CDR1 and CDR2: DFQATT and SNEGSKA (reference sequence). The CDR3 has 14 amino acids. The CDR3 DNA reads TGCAGTGCTAGATCTCGGGGGACGGGCTATGGCTACACCTTC. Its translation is CSARSRGTGYGYTF.

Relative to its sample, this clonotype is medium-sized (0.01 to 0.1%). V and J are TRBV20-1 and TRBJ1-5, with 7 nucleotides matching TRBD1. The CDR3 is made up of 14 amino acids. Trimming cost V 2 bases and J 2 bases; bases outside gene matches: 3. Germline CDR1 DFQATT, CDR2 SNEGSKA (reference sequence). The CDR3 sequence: CSARSGTGNQPQHF. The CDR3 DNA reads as TGCAGTGCTAGATCCGGGACAGGCAATCAGCCCCAGCATTTT.

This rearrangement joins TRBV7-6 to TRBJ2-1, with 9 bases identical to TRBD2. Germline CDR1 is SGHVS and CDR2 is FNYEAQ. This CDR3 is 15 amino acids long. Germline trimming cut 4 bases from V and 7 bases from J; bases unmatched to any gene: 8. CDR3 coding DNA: TGTGCCAGCAGCTCACCAGCGGGAGGTCCGAATGAGCAGTTCTTC. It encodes CASSSPAGGPNEQFF.

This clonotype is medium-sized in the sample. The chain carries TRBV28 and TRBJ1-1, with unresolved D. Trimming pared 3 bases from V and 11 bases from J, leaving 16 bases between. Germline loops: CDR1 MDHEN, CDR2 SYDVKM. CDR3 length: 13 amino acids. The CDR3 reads CASSFGSVPGAFF. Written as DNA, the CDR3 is TGTGCCAGCAGTTTTGGGTCCGTTCCTGGTGCTTTCTTT. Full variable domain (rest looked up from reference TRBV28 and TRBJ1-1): DVKVTQSSRYLVKRTGEKVFLECVQDMDHENMFWYRQDPGLGLRLIYFSYDVKMKEKGDIPEGYSVSREKKERFSLILESASTNQTSMYLCASSFGSVPGAFFGQGTRLTVV.

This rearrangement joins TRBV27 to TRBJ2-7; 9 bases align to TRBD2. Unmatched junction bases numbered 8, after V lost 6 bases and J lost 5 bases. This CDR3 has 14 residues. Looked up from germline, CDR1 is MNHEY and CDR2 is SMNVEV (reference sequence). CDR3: CASSHSGSFNEQYF. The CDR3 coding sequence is TGTGCCAGCAGCCATAGCGGGAGCTTCAACGAGCAGTACTTC.

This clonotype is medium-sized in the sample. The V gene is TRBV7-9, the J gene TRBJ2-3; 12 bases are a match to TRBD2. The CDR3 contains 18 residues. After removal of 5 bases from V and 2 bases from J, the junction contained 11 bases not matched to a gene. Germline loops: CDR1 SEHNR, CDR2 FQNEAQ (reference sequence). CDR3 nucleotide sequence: TGTGCCAGCAGCCGCGCTGGACTAGCGGGGATTTACACAGATACGCAGTATTTT. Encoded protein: CASSRAGLAGIYTDTQYF.

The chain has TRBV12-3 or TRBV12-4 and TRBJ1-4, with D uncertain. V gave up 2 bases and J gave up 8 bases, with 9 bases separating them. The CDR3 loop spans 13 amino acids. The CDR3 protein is CASSLTTREKLFF. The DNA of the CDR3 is TGTGCCAGCAGTTTAACCACCCGAGAAAAACTGTTTTTT.

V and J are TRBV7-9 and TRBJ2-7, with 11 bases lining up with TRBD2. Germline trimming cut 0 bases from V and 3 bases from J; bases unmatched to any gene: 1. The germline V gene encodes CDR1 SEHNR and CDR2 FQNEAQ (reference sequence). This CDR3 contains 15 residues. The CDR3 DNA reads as TGTGCCAGCAGCTTAGCGGGGACTAGCGGCTACGAGCAGTACTTC. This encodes CASSLAGTSGYEQYF.

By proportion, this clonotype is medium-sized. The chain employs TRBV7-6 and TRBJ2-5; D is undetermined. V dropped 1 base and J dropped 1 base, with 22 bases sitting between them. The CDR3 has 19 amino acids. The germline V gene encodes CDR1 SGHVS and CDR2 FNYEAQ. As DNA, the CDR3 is TGTGCCAGCAGCTTAGAGGTATCGGGCGGCGGTAGGATCCAAGAGACCCAGTACTTC. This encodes CASSLEVSGGGRIQETQYF.

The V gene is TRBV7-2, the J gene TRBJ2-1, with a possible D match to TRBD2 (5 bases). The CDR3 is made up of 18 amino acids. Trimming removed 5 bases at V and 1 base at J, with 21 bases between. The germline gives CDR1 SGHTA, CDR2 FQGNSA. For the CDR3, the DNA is TGTGCCAGCAGCCTCTTCACAAGCGGTGGGCCATCCTACAATGAGCAGTTCTTC. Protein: CASSLFTSGGPSYNEQFF. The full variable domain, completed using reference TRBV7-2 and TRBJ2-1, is GAGVSQSPSNKVTEKGKDVELRCDPISGHTALYWYRQSLGQGLEFLIYFQGNSAPDKSGLPSDRFSAERTGGSVSTLTIQRTQQEDSAVYLCASSLFTSGGPSYNEQFFGPGTRLTVL.

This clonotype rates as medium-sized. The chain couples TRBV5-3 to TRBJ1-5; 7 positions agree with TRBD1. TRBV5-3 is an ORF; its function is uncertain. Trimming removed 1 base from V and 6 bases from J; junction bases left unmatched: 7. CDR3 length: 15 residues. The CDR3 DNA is TGTGCCAGAAGCTTGAAGGGGGCTAGAGTTCAGCCCCAGCATTTT. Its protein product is CARSLKGARVQPQHF.

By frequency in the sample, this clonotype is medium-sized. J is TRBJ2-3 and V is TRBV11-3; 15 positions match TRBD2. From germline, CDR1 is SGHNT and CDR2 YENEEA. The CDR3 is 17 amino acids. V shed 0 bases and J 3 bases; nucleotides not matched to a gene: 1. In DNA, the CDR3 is TGTGCCAGCAGCTTAGAAGGACTAGCGGGGGGGACAGATACGCAGTATTTT. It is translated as CASSLEGLAGGTDTQYF.

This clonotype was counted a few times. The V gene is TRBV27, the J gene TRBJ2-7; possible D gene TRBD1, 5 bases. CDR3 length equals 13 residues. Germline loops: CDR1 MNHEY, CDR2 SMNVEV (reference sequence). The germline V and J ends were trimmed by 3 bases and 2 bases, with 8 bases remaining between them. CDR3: CASSFTGTYEQYF. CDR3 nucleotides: TGTGCCAGCAGTTTCACAGGCACCTACGAGCAGTACTTC.

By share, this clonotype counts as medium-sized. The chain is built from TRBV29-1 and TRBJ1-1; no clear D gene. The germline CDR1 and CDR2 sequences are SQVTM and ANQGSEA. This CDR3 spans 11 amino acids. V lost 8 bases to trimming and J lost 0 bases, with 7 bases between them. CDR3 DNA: TGCAGCCATGAAGTGAACACTGAAGCTTTCTTT. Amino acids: CSHEVNTEAFF.

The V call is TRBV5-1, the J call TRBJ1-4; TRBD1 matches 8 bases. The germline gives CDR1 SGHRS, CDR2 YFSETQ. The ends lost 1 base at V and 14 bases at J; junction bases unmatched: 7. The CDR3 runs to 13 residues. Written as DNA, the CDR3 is TGCGCCAGCAGCTTGAACAGGGGGGATAGCCTGTTTTTT. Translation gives CASSLNRGDSLFF.

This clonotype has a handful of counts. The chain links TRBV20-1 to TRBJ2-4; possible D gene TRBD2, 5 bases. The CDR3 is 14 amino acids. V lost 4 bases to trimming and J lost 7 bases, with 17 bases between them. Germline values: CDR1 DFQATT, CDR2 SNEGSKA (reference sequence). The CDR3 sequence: CSATPLRTGNIQYF. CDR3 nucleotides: TGCAGTGCTACCCCCCTCCGGACGGGGAACATTCAGTACTTC.

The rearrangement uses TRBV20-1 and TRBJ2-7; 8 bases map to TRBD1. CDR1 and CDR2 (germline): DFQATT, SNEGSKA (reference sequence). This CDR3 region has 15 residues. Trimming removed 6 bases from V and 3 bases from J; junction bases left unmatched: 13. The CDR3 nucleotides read TGCAGTGCCCCACCCGGGACAGGTAACGGCTACGAGCAGTACTTC. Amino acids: CSAPPGTGNGYEQYF.

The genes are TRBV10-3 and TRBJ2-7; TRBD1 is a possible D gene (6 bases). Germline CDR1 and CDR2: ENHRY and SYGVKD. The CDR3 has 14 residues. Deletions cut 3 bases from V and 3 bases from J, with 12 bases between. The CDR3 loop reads CAISDRDTLYEQYF. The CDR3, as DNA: TGTGCCATCAGTGACCGGGACACTCTCTACGAGCAGTACTTC.

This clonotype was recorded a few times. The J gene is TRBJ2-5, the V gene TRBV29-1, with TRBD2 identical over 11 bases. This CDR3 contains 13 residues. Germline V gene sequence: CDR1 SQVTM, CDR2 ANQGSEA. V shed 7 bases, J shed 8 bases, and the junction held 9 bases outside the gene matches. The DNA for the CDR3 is TGCAGCGCTCTGACTAGCGGGATCTTAACCCAGTACTTC. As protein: CSALTSGILTQYF.

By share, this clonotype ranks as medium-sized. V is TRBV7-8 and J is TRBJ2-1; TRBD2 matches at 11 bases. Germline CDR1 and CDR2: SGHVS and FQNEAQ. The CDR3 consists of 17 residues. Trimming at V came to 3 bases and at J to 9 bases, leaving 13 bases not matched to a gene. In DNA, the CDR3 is TGTGCCAGCAGCTTTGAGGGGAGAGGGGGACTAGCGGTTGAGCAGTTCTTC. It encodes CASSFEGRGGLAVEQFF.

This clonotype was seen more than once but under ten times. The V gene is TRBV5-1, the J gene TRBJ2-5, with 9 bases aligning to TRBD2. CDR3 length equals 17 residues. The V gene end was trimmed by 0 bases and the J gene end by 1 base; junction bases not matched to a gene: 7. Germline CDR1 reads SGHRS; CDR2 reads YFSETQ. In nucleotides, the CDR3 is TGCGCCAGCAGCTTGGTTATCGCTAGCGGGGTCCAAGAGACCCAGTACTTC. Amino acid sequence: CASSLVIASGVQETQYF.

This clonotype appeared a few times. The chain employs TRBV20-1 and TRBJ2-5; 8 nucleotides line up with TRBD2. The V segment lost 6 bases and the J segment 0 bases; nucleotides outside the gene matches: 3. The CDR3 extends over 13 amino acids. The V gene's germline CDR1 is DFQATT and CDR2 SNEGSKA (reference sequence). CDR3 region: CSALLADQETQYF. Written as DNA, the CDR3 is TGCAGTGCCTTACTAGCGGACCAAGAGACCCAGTACTTC.

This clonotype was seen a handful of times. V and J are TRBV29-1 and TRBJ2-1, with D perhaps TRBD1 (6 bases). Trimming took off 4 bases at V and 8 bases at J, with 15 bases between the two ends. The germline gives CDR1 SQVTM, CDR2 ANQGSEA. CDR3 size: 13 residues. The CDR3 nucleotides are TGCAGCGTTGTCCCCGACAGGTTCGATGAGCAGTTCTTC. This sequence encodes CSVVPDRFDEQFF.

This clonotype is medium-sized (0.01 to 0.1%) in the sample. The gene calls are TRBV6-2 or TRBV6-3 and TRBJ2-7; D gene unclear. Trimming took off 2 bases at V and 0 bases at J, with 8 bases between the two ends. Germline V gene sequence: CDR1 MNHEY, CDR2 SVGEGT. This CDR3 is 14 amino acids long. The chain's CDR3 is CASSYEELSYEQYF. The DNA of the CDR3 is TGTGCCAGCAGTTACGAGGAACTCTCCTACGAGCAGTACTTC.

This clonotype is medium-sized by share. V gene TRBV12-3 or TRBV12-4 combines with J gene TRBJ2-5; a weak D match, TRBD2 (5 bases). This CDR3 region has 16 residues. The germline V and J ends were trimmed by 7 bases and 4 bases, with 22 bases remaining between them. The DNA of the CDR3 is TGTGCCAGCACCCCCCGAGAGGGTCCATCCGGAGAGACCCAGTACTTC. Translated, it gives CASTPREGPSGETQYF.